These T cell receptor beta chains were read from a single sample in a study of CD8 T cells in Susac syndrome. TCRdb fed the immunoSEQ multiplex PCR reads into MiXCR, producing one record per CDR3 protein. The sample carries roughly 110,000 distinct CDR3 sequences, roughly 95% recorded once. Material for sequencing was CD8+ T cells from PBMCs. These receptors all come from a human donor with Susac syndrome. Each CDR3 is given with its conserved first and last residue. Each record gives: clone size, D gene, V gene, J gene, CDR3 DNA, CDR3 protein. The D gene is left open where the match is weak. Size tells how often a clone was seen (once, few, many) or the class of an expanded clone, and some rows leave it out.

abundance: .; d_gene: .; v_gene: TRBV2; j_gene: TRBJ2-1; CDR3nt: TGTGCCAGCACGGGACTTCTTAACAATGAGCAGTTCTTC; CDR3aa: CASTGLLNNEQFF
abundance: .; d_gene: .; v_gene: TRBV5-1; j_gene: TRBJ2-2; CDR3nt: TGCGCCAGCAGCCCCGGACCCGCCAGCGGGGAGCTGTTTTTT; CDR3aa: CASSPGPASGELFF
abundance: .; d_gene: TRBD1; v_gene: TRBV6-5; j_gene: TRBJ2-5; CDR3nt: TGTGCCAGCAGTTCCCCCCCGGGACAGGGGCAGACCCAGTACTTC; CDR3aa: CASSSPPGQGQTQYF
abundance: .; d_gene: .; v_gene: TRBV5-4; j_gene: TRBJ2-7; CDR3nt: TGTGCCAGCAGCTTCCCAGGGGGGGACGAGCAGTACTTC; CDR3aa: CASSFPGGDEQYF
abundance: .; d_gene: .; v_gene: TRBV12-5; j_gene: TRBJ2-1; CDR3nt: TGTGCTAGTGGTTTGGGACAGGACAATGAGCAGTTCTTC; CDR3aa: CASGLGQDNEQFF
abundance: once; d_gene: .; v_gene: TRBV9; j_gene: TRBJ1-2; CDR3nt: TGTGCCAGCGGTCGGGGGGGAGGCTATGGCTACACCTTC; CDR3aa: CASGRGGGYGYTF
abundance: .; d_gene: .; v_gene: TRBV9; j_gene: TRBJ2-3; CDR3nt: TGTGCCAGCAGCGTAGGAGCGGAGCACACAGATACGCAGTATTTT; CDR3aa: CASSVGAEHTDTQYF
abundance: .; d_gene: .; v_gene: TRBV5-6; j_gene: TRBJ2-2; CDR3nt: TGTGCCAGCAGCTTACACACCGGGGAGCTGTTTTTT; CDR3aa: CASSLHTGELFF
abundance: .; d_gene: TRBD1; v_gene: TRBV7-9; j_gene: TRBJ1-2; CDR3nt: TGTGCCAGCAGCCCCGCGGGGGACAGGGAGTACTATGGCTACACCTTC; CDR3aa: CASSPAGDREYYGYTF
abundance: .; d_gene: .; v_gene: TRBV5-1; j_gene: TRBJ2-1; CDR3nt: TGCGCCAGCAGCTTGAGCCTAGCGATGGATGAGCAGTTCTTC; CDR3aa: CASSLSLAMDEQFF
abundance: .; d_gene: TRBD2; v_gene: TRBV27; j_gene: TRBJ2-3; CDR3nt: TGTGCCAGCAGTTTAGCGGGGGGGTGCACAGATACGCAGTATTTT; CDR3aa: CASSLAGGCTDTQYF
abundance: .; d_gene: .; v_gene: TRBV2; j_gene: TRBJ2-7; CDR3nt: TGTGCCAGCACCCAGGGGAGTTACGAGCAGTACTTC; CDR3aa: CASTQGSYEQYF
abundance: .; d_gene: .; v_gene: TRBV5-5; j_gene: TRBJ2-5; CDR3nt: TGTGCCAGCAGTTCCCCTCCGGGGGTCGAAGAGACCCAGTACTTC; CDR3aa: CASSSPPGVEETQYF
abundance: .; d_gene: .; v_gene: TRBV4-3; j_gene: TRBJ1-1; CDR3nt: TGCGCCAGCAGCCCTTCACCGGGGAACACTGAAGCTTTCTTT; CDR3aa: CASSPSPGNTEAFF
abundance: .; d_gene: .; v_gene: TRBV18; j_gene: TRBJ2-6; CDR3nt: TGTGCCAGCTCACCAGGGTTCGGGGCCAACGTCCTGACTTTC; CDR3aa: CASSPGFGANVLTF
abundance: .; d_gene: .; v_gene: TRBV20-1; j_gene: TRBJ1-3; CDR3nt: TGCAGTGCTAGACACGAGACAGGACCAGGAAACACCATATATTTT; CDR3aa: CSARHETGPGNTIYF
abundance: .; d_gene: TRBD1; v_gene: TRBV15; j_gene: TRBJ1-5; CDR3nt: TGTGCCACCAGCAGAGGACAGGGATCAGGTCAGCCCCAGCATTTT; CDR3aa: CATSRGQGSGQPQHF
abundance: .; d_gene: .; v_gene: TRBV9; j_gene: TRBJ1-1; CDR3nt: TGTGCCAGCAGCGTAGAGAGGGGCCTATTGAACACTGAAGCTTTCTTT; CDR3aa: CASSVERGLLNTEAFF
abundance: .; d_gene: .; v_gene: TRBV27; j_gene: TRBJ1-6; CDR3nt: TGTGCCAGCAGCCCTCTGGTGGGGGGCGGTATCAGTAATTCACCCCTCCACTTT; CDR3aa: CASSPLVGGGISNSPLHF
abundance: .; d_gene: TRBD2; v_gene: TRBV5-1; j_gene: TRBJ2-3; CDR3nt: TGCGCCAGCAGCTACTGGACTAGCGGGGGTACAGATACGCAGTATTTT; CDR3aa: CASSYWTSGGTDTQYF
abundance: .; d_gene: TRBD1; v_gene: TRBV19; j_gene: TRBJ1-5; CDR3nt: TGTGCCAGTAGTATTGTATGGAGGGGGCGAGGCAATCAGCCCCAGCATTTT; CDR3aa: CASSIVWRGRGNQPQHF
abundance: .; d_gene: .; v_gene: TRBV27; j_gene: TRBJ2-3; CDR3nt: TGTGCCAGCAGTTGGGCAGGAGATACGCAGTATTTT; CDR3aa: CASSWAGDTQYF
abundance: .; d_gene: .; v_gene: TRBV14; j_gene: TRBJ1-4; CDR3nt: TGTGCCAGCAGCCTGCTCGAGGGCGGGGATGAAAAACTGTTTTTT; CDR3aa: CASSLLEGGDEKLFF
abundance: .; d_gene: .; v_gene: TRBV20-1; j_gene: TRBJ2-1; CDR3nt: TGCAGTGCTAGAGATCTGTGGGGGAGAAACAATGAGCAGTTCTTC; CDR3aa: CSARDLWGRNNEQFF
abundance: .; d_gene: TRBD1; v_gene: TRBV11-2; j_gene: TRBJ2-7; CDR3nt: TGTGCCAGCAGCCGGACAGGGTACAACGAGCAGTACTTC; CDR3aa: CASSRTGYNEQYF
abundance: .; d_gene: TRBD1; v_gene: TRBV9; j_gene: TRBJ2-3; CDR3nt: TGTGCCAGCAGCGTAGGGGGGACAGGGGGCTTAGATACGCAGTATTTT; CDR3aa: CASSVGGTGGLDTQYF
abundance: .; d_gene: .; v_gene: TRBV7-8; j_gene: TRBJ2-7; CDR3nt: TGTGCCAGCAGATCAGGATTCTCCTACGAGCAGTACTTC; CDR3aa: CASRSGFSYEQYF
abundance: .; d_gene: .; v_gene: TRBV29-1; j_gene: TRBJ2-1; CDR3nt: TGCAGCGTGGGGGGGGCCGGCAATGAGCAGTTCTTC; CDR3aa: CSVGGAGNEQFF
abundance: .; d_gene: .; v_gene: TRBV5-1; j_gene: TRBJ2-5; CDR3nt: TGCGCCAGCAGCTTGGGCCCTCTGGGAGGCCAAGAGACCCAGTACTTC; CDR3aa: CASSLGPLGGQETQYF
abundance: .; d_gene: TRBD1; v_gene: TRBV20-1; j_gene: TRBJ2-5; CDR3nt: TGCAGTGCTCAGACAGGGAAAGAGACCCAGTACTTC; CDR3aa: CSAQTGKETQYF
abundance: .; d_gene: .; v_gene: TRBV7-9; j_gene: TRBJ2-7; CDR3nt: TGTGCCAGCAGCTCCACCCCTCTCGAGACAGTCTACGAGCAGTACTTC; CDR3aa: CASSSTPLETVYEQYF
abundance: .; d_gene: TRBD2; v_gene: TRBV6-5; j_gene: TRBJ2-7; CDR3nt: TGTGCCAGCAGTTACTCCAGGGCGCGGGGGGTGTCGAGGGGCCACGAGCAGTACTTC; CDR3aa: CASSYSRARGVSRGHEQYF
abundance: .; d_gene: TRBD1; v_gene: TRBV15; j_gene: TRBJ2-5; CDR3nt: TGTGCCACCAGCAGTCCCGAGGACAGGGTTCAAGAGACCCAGTACTTC; CDR3aa: CATSSPEDRVQETQYF
abundance: .; d_gene: TRBD1; v_gene: TRBV30; j_gene: TRBJ1-6; CDR3nt: TGTGCCTGGAGCGCATCCCGGACAGGTTATAATTCACCCCTCCACTTT; CDR3aa: CAWSASRTGYNSPLHF
abundance: few; d_gene: TRBD1; v_gene: TRBV5-4; j_gene: TRBJ2-7; CDR3nt: TGTGCCAGCAGCTTGGGTCAGGGGGCTTCCTACGAGCAGTACTTC; CDR3aa: CASSLGQGASYEQYF
abundance: .; d_gene: TRBD2; v_gene: TRBV4-3; j_gene: TRBJ2-1; CDR3nt: TGCGCCAGCAGCCAGGCGGGGGGGCAAGATGAGCAGTTCTTC; CDR3aa: CASSQAGGQDEQFF
abundance: once; d_gene: TRBD1; v_gene: TRBV3-1; j_gene: TRBJ1-2; CDR3nt: TGTGCCAGCAGCAGGGACAGGGCTAACTATGGCTACACCTTC; CDR3aa: CASSRDRANYGYTF
abundance: .; d_gene: .; v_gene: TRBV5-4; j_gene: TRBJ2-7; CDR3nt: TGTGCCAGCAGCTGGGGCAGGGATTACGAGCAGTACTTC; CDR3aa: CASSWGRDYEQYF
abundance: .; d_gene: .; v_gene: TRBV14; j_gene: TRBJ1-2; CDR3nt: TGTGCCAGCAGCCAAGCCAGCACCGGGGGAAACAATGGCTACACCTTC; CDR3aa: CASSQASTGGNNGYTF
abundance: .; d_gene: TRBD1; v_gene: TRBV9; j_gene: TRBJ1-4; CDR3nt: TGTGCCAGCAGCGGACAGGGGGAGGAAAAACTGTTTTTT; CDR3aa: CASSGQGEEKLFF
abundance: .; d_gene: TRBD2; v_gene: TRBV29-1; j_gene: TRBJ2-1; CDR3nt: TGCAGCGCCGTAGCGGGGGGGCCCAACAATGAGCAGTTCTTC; CDR3aa: CSAVAGGPNNEQFF
abundance: .; d_gene: .; v_gene: TRBV7-8; j_gene: TRBJ2-5; CDR3nt: TGTGCCAGCAGCTTAGAGCCCAGGGGACCCCAAGAGACCCAGTACTTC; CDR3aa: CASSLEPRGPQETQYF
abundance: .; d_gene: TRBD2; v_gene: TRBV13; j_gene: TRBJ2-7; CDR3nt: TGTGCCAGCAGCCCCCGCGGGGGGGCGTACGAGCAGTACTTC; CDR3aa: CASSPRGGAYEQYF
abundance: .; d_gene: TRBD1; v_gene: TRBV11-2; j_gene: TRBJ2-5; CDR3nt: TGTGCCAGCAGCTTAGTGGGACAGCAAGAGACCCAGTACTTC; CDR3aa: CASSLVGQQETQYF
abundance: .; d_gene: .; v_gene: TRBV14; j_gene: TRBJ2-5; CDR3nt: TGTGCCAGCAGCGGGACCTGGGGGACCCAGTACTTC; CDR3aa: CASSGTWGTQYF
abundance: once; d_gene: .; v_gene: TRBV27; j_gene: TRBJ1-5; CDR3nt: TGTGCCACGCGCCAAGACGGTAGCAATCAGCCCCAGCATTTT; CDR3aa: CATRQDGSNQPQHF
abundance: .; d_gene: .; v_gene: TRBV20-1; j_gene: TRBJ2-3; CDR3nt: TGCAGTGCTAGAGATGGCGGTGACGGCACAGATACGCAGTATTTT; CDR3aa: CSARDGGDGTDTQYF
abundance: .; d_gene: .; v_gene: TRBV9; j_gene: TRBJ2-4; CDR3nt: TGTGCCAGCAGCCCTCGAGAGGACAAAAACATTCAGTACTTC; CDR3aa: CASSPREDKNIQYF
abundance: once; d_gene: .; v_gene: TRBV7-9; j_gene: TRBJ1-4; CDR3nt: TGTGCCAGCAGCTTCACAGGTGAAAAACTGTTTTTT; CDR3aa: CASSFTGEKLFF
abundance: .; d_gene: TRBD1; v_gene: TRBV13; j_gene: TRBJ2-5; CDR3nt: TGTGCCAGCAGCTTTGCCCAGGGGGCACAAGAGACCCAGTACTTC; CDR3aa: CASSFAQGAQETQYF